These T cell receptor beta chains were read from a single sample in a study of T cell repertoires in cytomegalovirus infection. TCRdb re-called the reads through MiXCR, storing one row per CDR3 protein. Altogether about 530,000 distinct CDR3 sequences are present, approximately 25% being singletons, with the ten largest covering about 13%. The sequenced sample consisted of PBMCs. Every receptor here comes from a human donor in good health (CMV status not recorded). Some clones in this sample may be carry-over from other donors' samples. The CDR3 runs from the conserved cysteine through the conserved F or W. Fields, in order: D gene, J gene, CDR3 length, V gene, clone size, CDR3 DNA, CDR3 protein. A D gene is named only where the DNA matches it firmly. Clone sizes are given selectively: once, few, many, or a class where the clone is expanded.

-	TRBJ2-6	14	TRBV19	-	TGTGCCAGCGATGACAACTCTGGGGCCAACGTCCTGACTTTC	CASDDNSGANVLTF
TRBD2	TRBJ2-7	16	TRBV20-1	-	TGCAGTGCTAGTCTCGGGACTAGCGGGAGGGCCTACGAGCAGTACTTC	CSASLGTSGRAYEQYF
TRBD2	TRBJ2-4	16	TRBV11-1	few	TGTGCCAGCAGCGCCGTAGCGGGAGAAGGAGTAAACATTCAGTACTTC	CASSAVAGEGVNIQYF
TRBD1	TRBJ2-3	15	TRBV20-1	-	TGCAGTGCTTCAGACAGGGGTCGAGCCACAGATACGCAGTATTTT	CSASDRGRATDTQYF
TRBD1	TRBJ1-1	15	TRBV19	-	TGTGCCAGTAGTGCCGGGGGACAGGGGGGCACTGAAGCTTTCTTT	CASSAGGQGGTEAFF
TRBD1	TRBJ2-7	15	TRBV28	-	TGTGCCAGCAGTCTCGGGACAGGGCAATCCCACGAGCAGTACTTC	CASSLGTGQSHEQYF
-	TRBJ2-5	15	TRBV9	-	TGTGCCAGCAGCCCGACCCCTACAGGAAAAGAGACCCAGTACTTC	CASSPTPTGKETQYF
TRBD1	TRBJ2-5	18	TRBV6-1	many	TGTGCCAGCAGTGAAAGACGAGGGCAGGGGGCTTTGGGAGAGACCCAGTACTTC	CASSERRGQGALGETQYF
-	TRBJ2-7	15	TRBV4-3	-	TGCGCCAGCAGCCAAGGGTTAGGTAGCTCCTACGAGCAGTACTTC	CASSQGLGSSYEQYF
-	TRBJ1-5	14	TRBV6-1	few	TGTGCCAGCAGTGATAGTCGGCTTAATCAGCCCCAGCATTTT	CASSDSRLNQPQHF